The sequence of this TCR beta chain was determined in a study of shared clonotypes between healthy human individuals. Study-level results: Tissue TCR repertoires likely differ from these blood-only repertoires. A handful of donors shared approximately 5% of their naive CD4 clonotypes.

On this clone: Its specificity is not known.

Across several immunoSEQ plates, the genomic DNA of each subset was split evenly. Libraries were prepared by immunoSEQ multiplex PCR; TCRdb keeps only in-frame clonotypes and omits some of them. Of some 1,100,000 clones listed, 70% to 80% are singletons. CDR3 size: 14 residues. Trimming left V 6 bases short and J 0 bases short, with 12 bases between. CDR1 and CDR2 from the germline V gene are SGDLS and YYNGEE. This clonotype originated in a man aged 18 to 30 in good health. Some clones in this sample may be carry-over from other donors' samples. The sample consisted of memory CD4+ T cells from PBMCs. The subset here: CD45RA-negative fraction. This chain links TRBV9 with TRBJ2-5; the D gene is possibly TRBD1 (6 bases). The CDR3 loop reads CASTRGGYQETQYF. The CDR3 DNA is TGTGCCAGCACCCGAGGGGGTTACCAAGAGACCCAGTACTTC.